Ten or more counts support the clone carrying this TCR beta chain. What it recognizes is unknown. This entry belongs to a study of breast tumors, draining lymph nodes, adjacent tissues. Overall study results and limits: Findings are consistent with lymph node origin and intratumoral expansion of most tumor T cells. Luminal-like breast cancer showed significantly higher tumor–nontumor repertoire similarity than basal-like.

Samples came from axillary lymph nodes draining the breast cancer. The J segment lost 0 bases and the V segment lost 0 bases, leaving 1 base of the junction unmatched. Germline CDR1 reads SGHRS; CDR2 reads YFSETQ. The CDR3 length is 15 residues. TCRdb reprocessed the multiplex PCR reads via MiXCR and lists one record per CDR3 protein. Of 65,000 to 80,000 distinct CDR3 sequences listed, approximately 19% are singletons. This chain connects TRBV5-1 to TRBJ2-3; 7 bases line up with TRBD2. This TCR derives from a female donor with breast cancer. Some clones in this sample may be carry-over from other donors' samples. Sample: axillary lymph node tissue. CDR3 amino acids: CASSLGGSSTDTQYF. In DNA, the CDR3 is TGCGCCAGCAGCTTGGGCGGGAGTAGCACAGATACGCAGTATTTT.